This T cell receptor beta chain came from a study of T cell repertoires in cytomegalovirus infection. Study at large: Recently identified HLA-C-restricted CMV epitopes and well-studied HLA-B-restricted CMV epitopes were used by the study. Public TCR beta signatures indicated both CMV infection and matching HLA type. General study findings and limits: Accumulated public TCR beta family frequency recognized individuals carrying CMV together with the relevant HLA.

The CDR3 has 16 amino acids. The junction had 7 bases not matched to a gene; V was cut back by 5 bases and J by 8 bases. Germline V gene sequence: CDR1 SGHVS, CDR2 FQNEAQ. This clonotype was seen repeatedly, ten times or more. Its specificity is unknown. TCRdb redid the calling of the reads with MiXCR, one entry per CDR3 protein. Among about 310,000 distinct CDR3 sequences, roughly 25% were seen once, and the ten largest hold 13%. The sequencing used cultured PBMCs, collected from culture after CMV antigen stimulation. J is TRBJ2-1 and V is TRBV7-8; 15 nucleotides match TRBD2. The TCR sequence derives from a human donor in good health (CMV status not recorded). Some clones in this sample may be carry-over from other donors' samples. As DNA, the CDR3 is TGTGCCAGCAGCCCACGGACTAGCGGGAGGGTGGATGAGCAGTTCTTC. Its protein is CASSPRTSGRVDEQFF.